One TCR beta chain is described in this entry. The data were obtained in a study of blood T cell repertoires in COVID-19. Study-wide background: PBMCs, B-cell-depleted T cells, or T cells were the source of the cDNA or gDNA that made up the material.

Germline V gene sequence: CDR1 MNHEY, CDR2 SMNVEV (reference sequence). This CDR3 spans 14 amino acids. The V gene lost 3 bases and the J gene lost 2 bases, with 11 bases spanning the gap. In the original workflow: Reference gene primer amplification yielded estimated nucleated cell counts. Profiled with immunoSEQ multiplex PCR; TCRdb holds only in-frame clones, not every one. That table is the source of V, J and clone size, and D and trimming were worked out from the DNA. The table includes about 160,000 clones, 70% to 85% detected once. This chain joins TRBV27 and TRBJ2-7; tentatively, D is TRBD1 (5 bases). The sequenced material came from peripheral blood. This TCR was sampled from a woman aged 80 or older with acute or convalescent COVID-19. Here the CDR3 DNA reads TGTGCCAGCAGTTTTTCAGGGTTCACCTACGAGCAGTACTTC. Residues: CASSFSGFTYEQYF.